What follows are 18 T cell receptor beta chains derived from one specimen sequenced in a study of blood T cell repertoires in COVID-19. Using immunoSEQ multiplex PCR, the repertoire was profiled, and TCRdb retains in-frame clones only, with some absent. The sample contains over 200,000 clones, 84% of which appear only once. Material: PBMCs or T cells enriched from blood (not recorded which). These receptors were collected from a woman in her thirties or forties who had recovered from COVID-19.

The chain is built from TRBV30 and TRBJ1-2; TRBD1 aligns across 8 bases. CDR1 GTSNPN and CDR2 SVGIG come from the germline V gene (reference sequence). This CDR3 comprises 14 residues. V dropped 3 bases and J dropped 4; count of bases not matched to a gene: 7. CDR3 DNA sequence: TGTGCCTGGAGGTACAGGGGGGGCGTCTATGGCTACACCTTC. Protein: CAWRYRGGVYGYTF.

The chain has TRBV5-1 and TRBJ1-1, with 7 bases matching TRBD1. Germline-derived CDR1 and CDR2 are SGHRS and YFSETQ. CDR3 length: 13 amino acids. V shed 0 bases and J 11 bases; nucleotides not matched to a gene: 7. CDR3 region: CASSLGQGLEAFF. CDR3 in DNA: TGCGCCAGCAGCTTGGGACAGGGATTGGAGGCTTTCTTT.

This chain connects TRBV2 to TRBJ2-7, with TRBD1 matching over 11 bases. From germline, CDR1 is SNHLY and CDR2 FYNNEI. The ends lost 3 bases at V and 5 bases at J; junction bases unmatched: 3. The CDR3 extends over 14 amino acids. The CDR3 is CASSDRTGGDEQYV. The DNA for the CDR3 is TGTGCCAGCAGTGATAGGACAGGGGGCGACGAGCAGTACGTC.

This clone was counted between two and nine times. The V call is TRBV7-8, the J call TRBJ1-2, with D unresolved. Looked up from germline, CDR1 is SGHVS and CDR2 is FQNEAQ. Trimming took 3 bases from V and 5 from J, leaving 13 bases between them. The CDR3 contains 14 residues. The CDR3 loop is CASSFSSGEYGYTF. Here the CDR3 DNA reads TGTGCCAGCAGCTTTTCCTCGGGAGAATATGGCTACACCTTC.

As to this clone: Other DNA sequences of this sample code for an identical CDR3. J is TRBJ1-1 and V is TRBV5-1; no firm D call. Germline V gene data show CDR1 as SGHRS and CDR2 as YFSETQ. The CDR3 has 13 residues. Trimming removed 2 bases from V and 1 base from J, with 6 bases in between. CDR3 DNA: TGCGCCAGCAGCTTTGGAGGGAACACTGAAGCTTTCTTT. Protein sequence: CASSFGGNTEAFF.

The genes are TRBV30 and TRBJ2-5; maybe TRBD1 (6 bases). CDR3 length: 12 amino acids. CDR1 GTSNPN and CDR2 SVGIG come from the germline V gene (reference sequence). The V gene lost 3 bases and the J gene lost 7 bases, with 12 bases spanning the gap. The CDR3 coding sequence is TGTGCCTGGAGAGGGGGTAAGGGGACCCAGTACTTC. Translated: CAWRGGKGTQYF.

The chain employs TRBV2 and TRBJ2-1; 9 nucleotides agree with TRBD2. Trimming removed 2 bases from V and 10 bases from J; junction bases left unmatched: 15. Germline V gene sequence: CDR1 SNHLY, CDR2 FYNNEI. The CDR3 runs 17 residues. This CDR3 is CASSERSSGSPLGEQFF. CDR3 DNA: TGTGCCAGCAGTGAAAGAAGTAGCGGGAGTCCCCTGGGAGAGCAGTTCTTC.

The chain employs TRBV18 and TRBJ2-7, with D maybe TRBD2 (6 bases). Germline assignment: CDR1 KGHSH and CDR2 LQKENI. The length of the CDR3 is 13 residues. V was pared by 4 bases and J by 4 bases, with 11 bases between. In nucleotides, the CDR3 is TGTGCCAGCTCACTAGCGGAATCTTACGAGCAGTACGTC. It is translated as CASSLAESYEQYV.

J is TRBJ2-5 and V is TRBV28; TRBD2 aligns across 15 bases. With V trimmed by 5 bases and J by 5 bases, 9 bases remained unmatched. The germline CDR1 and CDR2 sequences are MDHEN and SYDVKM. The CDR3 spans 17 residues. CDR3 nucleotide sequence: TGTGCCAGCAGTCCCTCAGGACTAGCGGGAGGGCCGGAGACCCAGTACTTC. Translation: CASSPSGLAGGPETQYF.

The chain couples TRBV28 to TRBJ2-3; 14 bases match TRBD2. Germline-derived CDR1 and CDR2 are MDHEN and SYDVKM. This CDR3 is 16 amino acids long. V shed 10 bases and J 6 bases; nucleotides not matched to a gene: 12. The CDR3 DNA sequence: TGTGCCACTCGAGGACTAGCGGGAGGCCCGCGGGATACGCAGTATTTT. This encodes CATRGLAGGPRDTQYF.

The chain uses TRBV5-5 and TRBJ1-2; D call uncertain. This CDR3 is 14 amino acids long. V dropped 2 bases and J dropped 6 bases, with 14 bases sitting between them. Germline CDR1 reads SGHKS; CDR2 reads YYEKEE (reference sequence). CDR3 nucleotides: TGTGCCAGCAGCTTCACGTCGCCTATCCATGGCTACACCTTC. Amino acid sequence: CASSFTSPIHGYTF.

V is TRBV19 and J is TRBJ2-1, with 13 bases identical to TRBD2. Per germline, CDR1 LNHDA and CDR2 SQIVND (reference sequence). There are 16 residues in the CDR3. The V segment lost 10 bases and the J segment 2 bases; nucleotides outside the gene matches: 8. The CDR3 loop reads CATTRGTSGTYNEQFF. Here the CDR3 DNA reads TGTGCCACCACCCGGGGGACTAGCGGGACCTACAATGAGCAGTTCTTC.

The chain recombines TRBV4-3 with TRBJ2-3; 12 bases are a match to TRBD2. The CDR3 loop spans 16 amino acids. The V segment lost 1 base and the J segment 6 bases; nucleotides outside the gene matches: 5. Germline V lookup: CDR1 LGHNA, CDR2 YSLEER. The CDR3, as DNA: TGCGCCAGCAGCCAAGGACTAGCGGGAGATGTGGATACGCAGTATTTT. Amino acids: CASSQGLAGDVDTQYF.

This clone occurred many times. The chain joins TRBV2 to TRBJ2-1, with 8 bases aligning to TRBD2. Germline values: CDR1 SNHLY, CDR2 FYNNEI. V gave up 4 bases and J gave up 3 bases; unmatched junction bases: 5. There are 15 residues in the CDR3. CDR3 bases: TGTGCCAGCAGTGCGGATAGCGGGGACTACAATGAGCAGTTCTTC. Protein sequence: CASSADSGDYNEQFF.

The chain has TRBV7-9 and TRBJ2-2, with a possible D match to TRBD2 (6 bases). The CDR3 runs to 17 residues. Germline assignment: CDR1 SEHNR and CDR2 FQNEAQ (reference sequence). Trimming removed 6 bases from V and 3 bases from J, with 20 bases in between. The CDR3 DNA follows: TGTGCCAGCAGTCCTGGGGTCACCGGGGACTACACCGGGGAGCTGTTTTTT. This sequence encodes CASSPGVTGDYTGELFF.

This clone appeared a few times. This rearrangement joins TRBV4-1 to TRBJ2-2, with D possibly TRBD2 on 5 matching bases. CDR1 and CDR2 (germline): MGHRA, YSYEKL. The CDR3 loop spans 14 amino acids. Trimming left V 3 bases short and J 6 bases short, with 11 bases between. Here the CDR3 DNA reads TGCGCCAGCAGCCAGCCTGGACTCTCCGGGGAGCTGTTTTTT. Protein: CASSQPGLSGELFF.

This chain joins TRBV3-1 (or the pseudogene TRBV3-2) and TRBJ2-3; TRBD2 matches 9 bases. CDR3 length equals 14 residues. V dropped 6 bases and J dropped 4; count of bases not matched to a gene: 5. Germline assignment: CDR1 LGHDT and CDR2 YNNKEL (reference sequence). CDR3 coding DNA: TGTGCCAGCAGTGGGACTAGCCGGGCAGATACGCAGTATTTT. It is translated as CASSGTSRADTQYF.

CDR3 protein: CASSATSSGEQFF. In DNA, the CDR3 is TGTGCCAGCAGCGCCACCTCGTCGGGTGAGCAGTTCTTC. The chain recombines TRBV9 with TRBJ2-1; the D is unclear. The V end was cut by 3 bases, the J end by 9 bases, with 13 bases between. The CDR3 is made up of 13 amino acids. Germline assignment: CDR1 SGDLS and CDR2 YYNGEE.